This TCR beta chain was captured in a study of blood T cell repertoires in COVID-19. Study-level background: Samples representing acute and convalescent COVID-19 were sourced from the United States, Italy and Spain. PBMCs, B-cell-depleted T cells, or T cells provided the cDNA or gDNA that made up the material.

Per the original methods: Quantification of nucleated cells was approximated via reference gene primer amplification. Assay used: immunoSEQ multiplex PCR; TCRdb lists only in-frame clones, some missing. V and J calls and clone size are copied from that table; D and trimming were computed from the DNA. Of around 100,000 clones in the sample, 70% to 90% are singletons; the top ten hold roughly 11%. This clone was seen a single time. V shed 3 bases and J 0 bases; nucleotides not matched to a gene: 3. CDR3 length equals 15 residues. The germline CDR1 and CDR2 sequences are DFQATT and SNEGSKA (reference sequence).

Sequencing was performed on peripheral blood. The V and J genes are TRBV20-1 and TRBJ1-5; 9 positions match TRBD1. This receptor was identified in a woman aged 25 to 39 with acute or convalescent COVID-19. The CDR3 here is CSASRTGVSNQPQHF. CDR3 coding DNA: TGCAGTGCTAGTCGGACAGGGGTTAGCAATCAGCCCCAGCATTTT.